The 4 T cell receptor beta chains in this list originate from one sample, sequenced in a study of cytomegalovirus exposure and HLA in healthy donors. Both 60 Vbeta primers and 13 Jbeta primers went into the PCR. Libraries were prepared by immunoSEQ multiplex PCR; TCRdb keeps only in-frame clonotypes and omits some of them. Among approximately 130,000 clones listed, about 86% were seen once. The sample taken for sequencing was PBMCs. The receptors come from a woman in her 30s in good health and CMV-seronegative.

V is TRBV7-9 and J is TRBJ1-6; D is perhaps TRBD1 (5 bases). CDR3 length: 17 residues. V was trimmed by 5 bases and J by 7 bases, leaving 21 bases between them. CDR1 is SEHNR, CDR2 FQNEAQ, per germline (reference sequence). The CDR3 DNA is TGTGCCAGCAGCCATCGTGCGGGGGAAGTCAGGAATTCACCCCTCCACTTT. As protein: CASSHRAGEVRNSPLHF. The full variable domain, with the rest looked up from reference TRBV7-9 and TRBJ1-6, is DTGVSQNPRHKITKRGQNVTFRCDPISEHNRLYWYRQTLGQGPEFLTYFQNEAQLEKSRLLSDRFSAERPKGSFSTLEIQRTEQGDSAMYLCASSHRAGEVRNSPLHFGNGTRLTVT.

The chain recombines TRBV6-5 with TRBJ2-7; 8 nucleotides match TRBD2. V was clipped by 8 bases and J by 0 bases; unmatched bases: 9. The germline V gene encodes CDR1 MNHEY and CDR2 SVGAGI. The CDR3 consists of 15 residues. CDR3 bases: TGTGCCAGCCGGTATAGCGGGGCGAGCTCCTACGAGCAGTACTTC. As protein: CASRYSGASSYEQYF.

The chain employs TRBV4-1 and TRBJ2-5; tentatively, D is TRBD2 (5 bases). CDR1 and CDR2 from the germline V gene are MGHRA and YSYEKL. Trimming shortened V by 3 bases and J by 5 bases, and 19 bases separated the two germline ends. The CDR3 has 16 amino acids. CDR3: CASSHPTDRGGETQYF. The DNA for the CDR3 is TGCGCCAGCAGCCACCCAACGGATCGTGGCGGGGAGACCCAGTACTTC.

This clone turned up a few times. The chain carries TRBV7-2 and TRBJ1-6; TRBD1 matches at 8 bases. Germline trimming cut 5 bases from V and 9 bases from J; bases unmatched to any gene: 9. Germline lookup yields CDR1 SGHTA and CDR2 FQGNSA. CDR3 length equals 15 residues. The CDR3 loop is CASSVVSGGGSPLHF. In nucleotides, the CDR3 is TGTGCCAGCAGCGTAGTGTCAGGGGGCGGTTCACCCCTCCACTTT.